The rows below give T cell receptor beta chains drawn from one sample of a study of CD4 and CD8 cells across lung adenocarcinoma regions. TCRdb called the PCR reads again in MiXCR, with one record for every CDR3 protein. This table holds 21,000 or so distinct CDR3 sequences, roughly 50% found once. Sequencing input: CD8+ T cells from the center of a lung tumor. The receptors derive from a female donor with lung adenocarcinoma. The CD4 and CD8 labels of this study may be unreliable. Each CDR3 is given with its conserved first and last residue. The order of the fields is J gene, D gene, V gene, clone size, CDR3 protein, CDR3 DNA. D genes are given only for firm matches. The listing skips clone size in some rows; elsewhere it reads once, few, many or a size class.

j_gene: TRBJ2-1; d_gene: NA; v_gene: TRBV27; abundance: medium-sized; CDR3aa: CASNKDYSSYNEQFF; CDR3nt: TGTGCCAGCAATAAGGACTATTCCTCCTACAATGAGCAGTTCTTC
j_gene: TRBJ1-2; d_gene: NA; v_gene: TRBV4-1; abundance: many; CDR3aa: CASSQGSRSYGYTF; CDR3nt: TGCGCCAGCAGCCAAGGGAGCCGGAGCTATGGCTACACCTTC
j_gene: TRBJ1-2; d_gene: NA; v_gene: TRBV7-3; abundance: NA; CDR3aa: CASSPYPAGTYGYTF; CDR3nt: TGTGCCAGCAGCCCGTATCCCGCAGGGACATATGGCTACACCTTC
j_gene: TRBJ2-1; d_gene: NA; v_gene: TRBV6-1; abundance: NA; CDR3aa: CATAGMADRNEQFF; CDR3nt: TGTGCCACCGCGGGCATGGCTGATCGCAATGAGCAGTTCTTC
j_gene: TRBJ2-1; d_gene: NA; v_gene: TRBV4-1; abundance: few; CDR3aa: CASSRTILYEQFF; CDR3nt: TGCGCCAGCAGCCGGACTATTCTCTATGAGCAGTTCTTC
j_gene: TRBJ2-7; d_gene: TRBD1; v_gene: TRBV28; abundance: few; CDR3aa: CASSSTGALRREQYF; CDR3nt: TGTGCCAGCAGTTCGACAGGGGCGCTAAGGAGGGAGCAGTACTTC
j_gene: TRBJ1-2; d_gene: TRBD1; v_gene: TRBV4-1; abundance: NA; CDR3aa: CASSQEEGANYGYTF; CDR3nt: TGCGCCAGCAGCCAAGAAGAGGGGGCGAACTATGGCTACACCTTC
j_gene: TRBJ2-7; d_gene: TRBD2; v_gene: TRBV4-1; abundance: many; CDR3aa: CASSRQGTSVAYEQYF; CDR3nt: TGCGCCAGCAGCCGCCAAGGGACTAGCGTGGCCTACGAGCAGTACTTC
j_gene: TRBJ2-5; d_gene: NA; v_gene: TRBV27; abundance: NA; CDR3aa: CASRPQDTQYF; CDR3nt: TGTGCCAGCCGTCCTCAAGATACCCAGTACTTT
j_gene: TRBJ2-5; d_gene: TRBD1; v_gene: TRBV11-2; abundance: many; CDR3aa: CASSIHRGQGTQYF; CDR3nt: TGTGCCAGCAGCATTCACAGGGGACAGGGGACCCAGTACTTC
j_gene: TRBJ1-6; d_gene: NA; v_gene: TRBV6-5; abundance: many; CDR3aa: CASSYGAEHNSPLHF; CDR3nt: TGTGCCAGCAGTTACGGGGCAGAGCATAATTCACCCCTCCACTTT
j_gene: TRBJ2-1; d_gene: TRBD1; v_gene: TRBV6-1; abundance: NA; CDR3aa: CASSDPIKTGVVYNEQFF; CDR3nt: TGTGCCAGCAGTGACCCAATAAAGACAGGGGTCGTCTACAATGAGCAGTTCTTC
j_gene: TRBJ2-3; d_gene: NA; v_gene: TRBV20-1; abundance: NA; CDR3aa: CSARVPGGTQYF; CDR3nt: TGCAGTGCTAGAGTACCCGGAGGTACGCAGTATTTT
j_gene: TRBJ2-1; d_gene: NA; v_gene: TRBV30; abundance: few; CDR3aa: CAWSVSVDPQLGRQFF; CDR3nt: TGTGCCTGGAGTGTGTCCGTGGACCCCCAACTGGGAAGGCAGTTCTTC
j_gene: TRBJ2-7; d_gene: NA; v_gene: TRBV7-6; abundance: NA; CDR3aa: CASSLRQGGYEQYF; CDR3nt: TGTGCCAGCAGCTTACGCCAGGGGGGATACGAGCAGTACTTC
j_gene: TRBJ2-3; d_gene: NA; v_gene: TRBV6-1; abundance: NA; CDR3aa: CASRTCGTDIQYF; CDR3nt: TGTGCCAGCCGGACTTGCGGGACAGATATTCAGTATTTT
j_gene: TRBJ2-2; d_gene: TRBD1; v_gene: TRBV6-5; abundance: NA; CDR3aa: CASSYPLGQGQTGELFF; CDR3nt: TGTGCCAGCAGTTACCCACTGGGACAGGGGCAAACCGGGGAGCTGTTTTTT
j_gene: TRBJ1-2; d_gene: NA; v_gene: TRBV20-1; abundance: NA; CDR3aa: CSAGGGASVMSGYTF; CDR3nt: TGCAGTGCTGGGGGGGGGGCGAGTGTCATGAGTGGCTACACCTTC
j_gene: TRBJ2-5; d_gene: TRBD2; v_gene: TRBV6-4; abundance: NA; CDR3aa: CASRDSEGREGRDTETQYF; CDR3nt: TGTGCCAGCAGGGACTCCGAGGGGCGGGAGGGCCGTGACACAGAGACCCAGTACTTC
j_gene: TRBJ2-7; d_gene: NA; v_gene: TRBV4-2; abundance: few; CDR3aa: CASSQYGEQYF; CDR3nt: TGTGCCAGCAGCCAATATGGCGAGCAGTACTTC
j_gene: TRBJ2-1; d_gene: NA; v_gene: TRBV27; abundance: NA; CDR3aa: CATSGLNNEQFF; CDR3nt: TGTGCCACCTCGGGACTGAACAATGAGCAGTTCTTC